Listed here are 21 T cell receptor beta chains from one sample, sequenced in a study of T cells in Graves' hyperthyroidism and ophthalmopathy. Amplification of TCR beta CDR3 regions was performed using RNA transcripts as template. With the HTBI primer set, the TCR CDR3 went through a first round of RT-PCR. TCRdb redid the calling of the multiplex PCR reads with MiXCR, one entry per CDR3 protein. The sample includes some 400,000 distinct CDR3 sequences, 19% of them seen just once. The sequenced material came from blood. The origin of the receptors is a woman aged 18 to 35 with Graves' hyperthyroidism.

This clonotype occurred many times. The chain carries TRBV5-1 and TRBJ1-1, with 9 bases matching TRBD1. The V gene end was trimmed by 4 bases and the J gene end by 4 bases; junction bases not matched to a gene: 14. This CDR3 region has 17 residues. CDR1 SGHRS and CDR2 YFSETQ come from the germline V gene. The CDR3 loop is CASSGVYSTDRGTEAFF. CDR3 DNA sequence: TGCGCCAGCAGCGGCGTTTATTCTACGGACAGGGGCACTGAAGCTTTCTTT.

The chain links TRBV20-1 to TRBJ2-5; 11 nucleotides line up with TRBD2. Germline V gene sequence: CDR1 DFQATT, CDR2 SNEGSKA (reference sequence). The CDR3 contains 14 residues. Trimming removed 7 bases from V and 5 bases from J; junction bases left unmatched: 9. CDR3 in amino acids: CSVSSGGASETQYF. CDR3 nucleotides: TGCAGTGTCAGTAGCGGGGGGGCCTCGGAGACCCAGTACTTC.

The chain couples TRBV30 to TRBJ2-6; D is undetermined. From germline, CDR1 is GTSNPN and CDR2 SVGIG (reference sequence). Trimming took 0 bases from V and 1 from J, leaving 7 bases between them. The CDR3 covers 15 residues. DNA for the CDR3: TGTGCCTGGAGTGTGGGGTATTCTGGGGCCAACGTCCTGACTTTC. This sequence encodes CAWSVGYSGANVLTF.

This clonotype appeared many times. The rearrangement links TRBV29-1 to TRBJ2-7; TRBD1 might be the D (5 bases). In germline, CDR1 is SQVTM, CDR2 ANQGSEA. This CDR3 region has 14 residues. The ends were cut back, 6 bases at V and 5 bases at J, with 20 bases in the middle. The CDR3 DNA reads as TGCAGCGTCTCCCCTTCTGCAGGGCGCGACGAGCAGTACTTC. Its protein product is CSVSPSAGRDEQYF.

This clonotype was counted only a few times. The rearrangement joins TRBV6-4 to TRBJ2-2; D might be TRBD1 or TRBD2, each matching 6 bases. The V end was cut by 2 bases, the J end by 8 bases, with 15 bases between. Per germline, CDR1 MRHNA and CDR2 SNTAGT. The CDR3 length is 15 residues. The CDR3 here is CASSDGGPSSGELFF. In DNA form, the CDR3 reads TGTGCCAGCAGTGACGGGGGGCCGTCTTCTGGGGAGCTGTTTTTT.

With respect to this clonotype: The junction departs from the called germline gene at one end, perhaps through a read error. The CDR3 spells CASILGQANTGELFF. CDR3 sequence (DNA): TGTGCCAGCATCTTAGGGCAGGCGAACACCGGGGAGCTGTTTTTT. J is TRBJ2-2 and V is TRBV11-3; no clear D gene. Germline CDR1 is SGHNT and CDR2 is YENEEA. The CDR3 is made up of 15 amino acids. The whole variable domain, filled in from reference TRBV11-3 and TRBJ2-2, reads EAGVVQSPRYKIIEKKQPVAFWCNPISGHNTLYWYLQNLGQGPELLIRYENEEAVDDSQLPKDRFSAERLKGVDSTLKIQPAELGDSAVYLCASILGQANTGELFFGEGSRLTVL.

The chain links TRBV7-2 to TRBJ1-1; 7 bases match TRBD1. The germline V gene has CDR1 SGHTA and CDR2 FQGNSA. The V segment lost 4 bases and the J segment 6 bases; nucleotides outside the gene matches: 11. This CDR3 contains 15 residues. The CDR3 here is CASSSGLTGLSEAFF. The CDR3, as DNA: TGTGCCAGCAGCTCCGGTTTGACAGGGCTGTCTGAAGCTTTCTTT.

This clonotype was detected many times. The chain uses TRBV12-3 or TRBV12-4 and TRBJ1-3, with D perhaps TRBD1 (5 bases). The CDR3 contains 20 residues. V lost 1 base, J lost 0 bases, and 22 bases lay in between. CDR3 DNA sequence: TGTGCCAGCAGTTTAGTTCCTACCCCACTCCAGGGCCGCTCTGGAAACACCATATATTTT. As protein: CASSLVPTPLQGRSGNTIYF.

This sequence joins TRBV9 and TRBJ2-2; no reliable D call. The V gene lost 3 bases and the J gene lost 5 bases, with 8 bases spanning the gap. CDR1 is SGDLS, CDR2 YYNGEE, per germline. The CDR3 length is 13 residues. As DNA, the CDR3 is TGTGCCAGCAGCGCCCGTCCAACCGGGGAGCTGTTTTTT. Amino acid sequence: CASSARPTGELFF.

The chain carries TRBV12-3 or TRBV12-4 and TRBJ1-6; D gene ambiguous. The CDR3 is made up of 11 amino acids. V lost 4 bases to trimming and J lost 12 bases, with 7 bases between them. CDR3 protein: CASSSPGPLHF. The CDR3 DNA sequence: TGTGCCAGCAGTTCGCCGGGACCCCTCCACTTT.

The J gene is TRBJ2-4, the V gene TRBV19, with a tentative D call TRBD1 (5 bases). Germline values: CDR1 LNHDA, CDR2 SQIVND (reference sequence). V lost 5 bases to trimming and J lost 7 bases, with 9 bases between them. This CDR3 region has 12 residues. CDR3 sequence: CASSGARNIQYF. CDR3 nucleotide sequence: TGTGCCAGTAGTGGGGCGCGGAACATTCAGTACTTC.

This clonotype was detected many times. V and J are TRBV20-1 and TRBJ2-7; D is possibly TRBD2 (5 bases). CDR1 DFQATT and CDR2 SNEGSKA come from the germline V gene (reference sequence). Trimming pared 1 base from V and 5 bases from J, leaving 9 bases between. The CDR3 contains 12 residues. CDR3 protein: CSARVERNEQYF. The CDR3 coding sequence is TGCAGTGCTAGAGTGGAGCGGAACGAGCAGTACTTC.

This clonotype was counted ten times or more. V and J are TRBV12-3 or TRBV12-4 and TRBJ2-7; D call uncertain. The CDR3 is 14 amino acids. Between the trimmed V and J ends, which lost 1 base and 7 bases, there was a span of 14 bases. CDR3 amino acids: CASSLEAGPREQYF. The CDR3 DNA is TGTGCCAGCAGTTTAGAGGCAGGACCGAGGGAGCAGTACTTC.

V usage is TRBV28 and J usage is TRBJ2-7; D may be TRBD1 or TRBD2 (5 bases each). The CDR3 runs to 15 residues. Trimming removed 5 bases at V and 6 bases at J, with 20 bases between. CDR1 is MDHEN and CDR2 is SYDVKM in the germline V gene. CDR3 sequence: CASSRAGTRGSEQYF. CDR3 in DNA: TGTGCCAGCAGTCGAGCAGGGACCCGGGGATCCGAGCAGTACTTC.

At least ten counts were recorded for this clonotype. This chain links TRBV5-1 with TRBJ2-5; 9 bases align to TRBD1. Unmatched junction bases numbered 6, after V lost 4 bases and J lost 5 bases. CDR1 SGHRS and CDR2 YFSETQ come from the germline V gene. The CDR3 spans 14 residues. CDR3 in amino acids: CASSTDRGVETQYF. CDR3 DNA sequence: TGCGCCAGCAGCACGGACAGGGGAGTGGAGACCCAGTACTTC.

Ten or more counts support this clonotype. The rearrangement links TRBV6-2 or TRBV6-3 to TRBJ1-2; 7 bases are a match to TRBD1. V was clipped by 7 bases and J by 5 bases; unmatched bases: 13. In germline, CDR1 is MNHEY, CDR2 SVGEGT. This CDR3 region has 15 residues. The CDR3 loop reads CASNDPGQKNYGYTF. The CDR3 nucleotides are TGTGCCAGCAACGACCCGGGACAGAAAAATTATGGCTACACCTTC.

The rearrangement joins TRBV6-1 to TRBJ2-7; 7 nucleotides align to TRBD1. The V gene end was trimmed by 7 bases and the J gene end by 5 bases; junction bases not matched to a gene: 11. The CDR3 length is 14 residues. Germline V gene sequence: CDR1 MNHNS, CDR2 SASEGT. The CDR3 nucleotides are TGTGCCAGCACCCCGGAAGACAGGGACAACGAGCAGTACTTC. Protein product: CASTPEDRDNEQYF.

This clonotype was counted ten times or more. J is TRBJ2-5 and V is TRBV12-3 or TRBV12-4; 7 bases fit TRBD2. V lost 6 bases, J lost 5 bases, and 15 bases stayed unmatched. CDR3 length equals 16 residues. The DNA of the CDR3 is TGTGCCAGCAGCCGAGAGGCTCCGGGGGGTGGGGAGACCCAGTACTTC. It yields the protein CASSREAPGGGETQYF.

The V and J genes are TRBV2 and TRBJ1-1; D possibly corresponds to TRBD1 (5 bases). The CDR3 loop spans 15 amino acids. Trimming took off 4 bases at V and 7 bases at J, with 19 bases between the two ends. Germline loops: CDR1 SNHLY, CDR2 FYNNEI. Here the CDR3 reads CASSGGAGREIEAFF. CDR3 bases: TGTGCCAGCAGTGGTGGTGCAGGGAGGGAAATTGAAGCTTTCTTT.

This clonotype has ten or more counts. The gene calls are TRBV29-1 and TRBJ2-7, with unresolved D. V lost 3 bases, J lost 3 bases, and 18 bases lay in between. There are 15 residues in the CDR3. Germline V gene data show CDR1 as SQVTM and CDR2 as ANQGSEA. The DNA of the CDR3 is TGCAGCGTTGACCCAGGCGGTTACCGCCGCTACGAGCAGTACTTC. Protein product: CSVDPGGYRRYEQYF.

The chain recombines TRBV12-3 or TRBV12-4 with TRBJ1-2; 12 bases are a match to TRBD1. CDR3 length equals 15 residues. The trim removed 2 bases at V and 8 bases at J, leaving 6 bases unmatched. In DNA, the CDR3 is TGTGCCAGCAGTTTAATGGGACAGGGGGCGAAAGGCTACACCTTC. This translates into CASSLMGQGAKGYTF.